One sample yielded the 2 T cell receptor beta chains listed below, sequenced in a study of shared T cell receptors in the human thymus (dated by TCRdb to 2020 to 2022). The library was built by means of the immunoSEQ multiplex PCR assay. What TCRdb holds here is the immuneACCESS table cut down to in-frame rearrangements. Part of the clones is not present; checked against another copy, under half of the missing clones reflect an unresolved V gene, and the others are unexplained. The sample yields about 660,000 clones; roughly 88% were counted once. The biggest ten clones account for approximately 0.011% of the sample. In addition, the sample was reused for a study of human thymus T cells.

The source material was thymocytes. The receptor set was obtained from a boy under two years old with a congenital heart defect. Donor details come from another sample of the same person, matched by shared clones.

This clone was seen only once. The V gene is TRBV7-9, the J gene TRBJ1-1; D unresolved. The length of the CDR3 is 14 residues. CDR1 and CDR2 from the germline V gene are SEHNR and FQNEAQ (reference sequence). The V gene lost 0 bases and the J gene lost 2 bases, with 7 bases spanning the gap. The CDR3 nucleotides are TGTGCCAGCAGCTTAGCTGGGAGCAACACTGAAGCTTTCTTT. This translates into CASSLAGSNTEAFF.

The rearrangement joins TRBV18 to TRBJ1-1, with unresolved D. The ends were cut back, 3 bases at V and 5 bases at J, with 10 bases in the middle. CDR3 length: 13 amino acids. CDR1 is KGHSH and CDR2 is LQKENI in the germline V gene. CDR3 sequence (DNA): TGTGCCAGCTCACCGTACAGTCTTACTGAAGCTTTCTTT. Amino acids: CASSPYSLTEAFF.